The 5 T cell receptor beta chains below come from one sample, sequenced in a study of T cell changes during pregnancy in multiple sclerosis. Using immunoSEQ multiplex PCR, the repertoire was profiled, and TCRdb retains in-frame clones only, with some absent. Among more than 65,000 clones listed, about nine tenths were seen once. Material: CD4+ T cells from peripheral blood mononuclear cells, obtained before pregnancy. The receptors stem from a female donor with multiple sclerosis, enrolled in a pregnancy study.

V is TRBV27 and J is TRBJ2-4; 9 nucleotides align to TRBD1. The CDR3 spans 18 residues. CDR1 and CDR2 from the germline V gene are MNHEY and SMNVEV (reference sequence). With 2 bases clipped from V and 7 bases from J, the junction kept 15 bases outside the gene matches. This chain's CDR3 is CASSLRGTGIPPVNIQYF. DNA for the CDR3: TGTGCCAGCAGTTTAAGGGGGACAGGGATCCCCCCTGTTAACATTCAGTACTTC.

V usage is TRBV9 and J usage is TRBJ1-6, with D tentatively TRBD1 (5 bases). V lost 4 bases and J 7 bases, leaving 15 bases between the germline ends. Germline V gives CDR1 SGDLS, CDR2 YYNGEE. This CDR3 comprises 15 residues. CDR3 in DNA: TGTGCCAGCAGCCCGTATGGGGCAACCAATTCACCCCTCCACTTT. Translating gives CASSPYGATNSPLHF.

The V call is TRBV19, the J call TRBJ1-5; a possible D gene is TRBD1 (6 bases). Germline V gene lookup returns CDR1 LNHDA and CDR2 SQIVND (reference sequence). The CDR3 extends over 13 amino acids. V shed 3 bases and J shed 4 bases, with 7 bases lying between them. The CDR3 protein is CASSITGNQPQHF. In DNA form, the CDR3 reads TGTGCCAGTAGTATCACAGGGAATCAGCCCCAGCATTTT.

J is TRBJ1-5 and V is TRBV6-1, with D maybe TRBD1 (6 bases). Germline V lookup: CDR1 MNHNS, CDR2 SASEGT. The V end lost 4 bases, the J end lost 9 bases, and 16 bases lay between the germline ends. This CDR3 comprises 14 residues. The CDR3 sequence is CASSAPPGAGPQHF. The CDR3 DNA sequence: TGTGCCAGCAGTGCTCCCCCAGGGGCAGGGCCCCAGCATTTT.

The chain combines TRBV6-5 with TRBJ2-3; D is undetermined. Germline lookup yields CDR1 MNHEY and CDR2 SVGAGI. The length of the CDR3 is 13 residues. V lost 3 bases, J lost 2 bases, and 6 bases lay in between. As DNA, the CDR3 is TGTGCCAGCAGTTATGAGATCACAGATACGCAGTATTTT. Residues: CASSYEITDTQYF.